These 20 T cell receptor beta chains originate from one sample sequenced in a study of shared clonotypes between healthy human individuals. Repertoires were generated with immunoSEQ multiplex PCR, while TCRdb's copy carries only in-frame clones and drops some. The repertoire holds under 1,100,000 clones, with about 84% as singletons. The sample consisted of memory CD4+ T cells from PBMCs. Noted subset: CD45RA-negative fraction. The receptors originated from a man aged 18 to 30 in good health. Some clones in this sample may be carry-over from other donors' samples.

This clone was detected only once. The chain couples TRBV6-6 to TRBJ1-5, with 8 bases matching TRBD1. The length of the CDR3 is 14 residues. Germline-derived CDR1 and CDR2 are MNHNY and SVGAGI (reference sequence). Trimming at V came to 4 bases and at J to 7 bases, leaving 6 bases not matched to a gene. CDR3 bases: TGTGCCAGCAGTTTCGGACAGGGAGTGCAGCCCCAGCATTTT. Protein product: CASSFGQGVQPQHF.

The chain links TRBV6-1 to TRBJ2-7; D ambiguous. V shed 6 bases and J shed 9 bases, with 12 bases lying between them. This CDR3 is built from 11 residues. Germline-derived CDR1 and CDR2 are MNHNS and SASEGT. The CDR3 DNA reads as TGTGCCAGCAGCGTCGAGTGGGGGCAGTACTTC. Its translation is CASSVEWGQYF.

V gene TRBV5-1 combines with J gene TRBJ2-3; the match to TRBD1 covers 7 bases. From germline, CDR1 is SGHRS and CDR2 YFSETQ. The trim removed 4 bases at V and 4 bases at J, leaving 12 bases unmatched. The CDR3 loop spans 16 amino acids. CDR3 coding DNA: TGCGCCAGCAGCCCCCGATCGGGGACAGCCCCAGATACGCAGTATTTT. Translation: CASSPRSGTAPDTQYF.

J is TRBJ1-3 and V is TRBV30; 8 nucleotides agree with TRBD1. The ends lost 2 bases at V and 1 base at J; junction bases unmatched: 13. CDR1 is GTSNPN and CDR2 is SVGIG in the germline V gene (reference sequence). The CDR3 has 18 residues. The CDR3 coding sequence is TGTGCCTGGAGTCAGAGATCGCCGGGACAGGCGTCTGGAAACACCATATATTTT. This sequence encodes CAWSQRSPGQASGNTIYF.

This chain connects TRBV4-2 to TRBJ2-5; TRBD2 is a possible D gene (6 bases). The DNA end lines up better with TRBJ2-7; the J call may be wrong. CDR1 is LGHNA, CDR2 YNFKEQ, per germline. The CDR3 runs 14 residues. DNA for the CDR3: TGTGCCAGCAGCCAGGGGGGTGGGGGCTACGAGCAGTACTTC. Translated, it gives CASSQGGGGYEQYF.

There are a few counts of this clone. The rearrangement uses TRBV10-3 and TRBJ2-3; 9 nucleotides agree with TRBD2. After removal of 5 bases from V and 6 bases from J, the junction contained 9 bases not matched to a gene. Germline CDR1 ENHRY, CDR2 SYGVKD. CDR3 length equals 15 residues. Written as DNA, the CDR3 is TGTGCCATCAGTTTTAGCGGGAGTAGTAAGGATACGCAGTATTTT. This translates into CAISFSGSSKDTQYF.

V and J are TRBV19 and TRBJ2-1, with 9 bases aligning to TRBD2. Germline values: CDR1 LNHDA, CDR2 SQIVND (reference sequence). The length of the CDR3 is 15 residues. After removal of 7 bases from V and 5 bases from J, the junction contained 9 bases not matched to a gene. CDR3 coding DNA: TGTGCCAGTATATCCGGAGCGGGAGGAAACAATGAGCAGTTCTTC. Amino acids: CASISGAGGNNEQFF.

This sequence joins TRBV2 and TRBJ2-7, with 16 nucleotides matching TRBD2. The junction had 6 bases not matched to a gene; V was cut back by 4 bases and J by 3 bases. This CDR3 has 17 residues. The germline gives CDR1 SNHLY, CDR2 FYNNEI. The DNA of the CDR3 is TGTGCCAGCAGTGGACCCGGGACTAGCGGGAGGGTCTACGAGCAGTACTTC. Protein: CASSGPGTSGRVYEQYF.

With respect to this clone: Other nucleotide sequences from this sample produce the same CDR3. The chain couples TRBV28 to TRBJ2-7; TRBD1 agrees at 10 bases. The CDR3 extends over 15 amino acids. Looked up from germline, CDR1 is MDHEN and CDR2 is SYDVKM. V lost 1 base, J lost 2 bases, and 2 bases stayed unmatched. The CDR3, as DNA: TGTGCCAGCAGTTTATTCGGGACAGGGGCCTACGAGCAGTACTTC. Its translation: CASSLFGTGAYEQYF.

The V gene is TRBV5-6, the J gene TRBJ1-1; D gene unclear. Germline CDR1 is SGHDT and CDR2 is YYEEEE. The V and J ends lost 3 bases and 1 base respectively, with 7 bases between them. The CDR3 totals 13 residues. This chain's CDR3 is CASSSEGNTEAFF. In nucleotides, the CDR3 is TGTGCCAGCAGCTCCGAAGGGAACACTGAAGCTTTCTTT.

The V and J genes are TRBV5-6 and TRBJ2-5; possible D gene TRBD2, 6 bases. Trimming took off 4 bases at V and 5 bases at J, with 15 bases between the two ends. CDR1 SGHDT and CDR2 YYEEEE come from the germline V gene. The CDR3 extends over 14 amino acids. In DNA form, the CDR3 reads TGTGCCAGCAGCCCTCAGGGAGGTGGGGAGACCCAGTACTTC. Amino acid sequence: CASSPQGGGETQYF.

CDR3 in amino acids: CSVVSANGGDEQYF. The CDR3 nucleotides are TGCAGCGTTGTCTCCGCTAATGGAGGGGACGAGCAGTACTTC. The chain carries TRBV29-1 and TRBJ2-7, with a possible D match to TRBD2 (6 bases). Trimming pared 4 bases from V and 5 bases from J, leaving 18 bases between. The length of the CDR3 is 14 residues. Germline CDR1 reads SQVTM; CDR2 reads ANQGSEA.

The chain employs TRBV10-3 and TRBJ1-2, with D perhaps TRBD1 (5 bases). Germline V lookup: CDR1 ENHRY, CDR2 SYGVKD. Trimming pared 6 bases from V and 4 bases from J, leaving 12 bases between. The CDR3 totals 13 residues. The CDR3 DNA follows: TGTGCCATCAGAGGGGAATCACGCTATGGCTACACCTTC. It encodes CAIRGESRYGYTF.

Points on this clone: One end of the junction is discordant with germline, which a read error may explain. This chain uses TRBV5-1 with TRBJ2-2; tentative D call: TRBD1 (6 bases). This CDR3 comprises 15 residues. CDR1 and CDR2 from the germline V gene are SGHRS and YFSETQ. The CDR3 DNA is TGCGCCAGCAGCTTGGCAGGACAGAACACCAGGGAGCTGTTTTTT. Protein product: CASSLAGQNTRELFF.

This chain joins TRBV28 and TRBJ2-7, with D uncertain. Trimming shortened V by 4 bases and J by 1 base, and 14 bases separated the two germline ends. This CDR3 spans 15 amino acids. Germline CDR1 and CDR2: MDHEN and SYDVKM. Here the CDR3 reads CASSSILASSYEQYF. The CDR3 DNA reads TGTGCCAGCAGTTCGATTTTGGCCTCTTCCTACGAGCAGTACTTC.

About this clone itself: The sample carries other DNA sequences with the same CDR3. The rearrangement uses TRBV5-1 and TRBJ2-5; D might be TRBD1 or TRBD2, each matching 5 bases. Germline-derived CDR1 and CDR2 are SGHRS and YFSETQ. V gave up 3 bases and J gave up 6 bases, with 12 bases separating them. There are 13 residues in the CDR3. The CDR3, as DNA: TGCGCCAGCAGCTCCGGGACCATACAGACCCAGTACTTC. Translation: CASSSGTIQTQYF.

This clone was seen a handful of times. DNA of the CDR3: TGCGCCAGCAGCTCCGGGACAGGGAGTAAGAACACTGAAGCTTTCTTT. This encodes CASSSGTGSKNTEAFF. The chain recombines TRBV5-1 with TRBJ1-1; 9 bases are shared with TRBD1. Looked up from germline, CDR1 is SGHRS and CDR2 is YFSETQ. The CDR3 length is 16 residues. With V trimmed by 3 bases and J by 1 base, 7 bases remained unmatched.

The V call is TRBV20-1, the J call TRBJ2-3; the D is unclear. V lost 1 base and J lost 11, with 10 bases in between. Germline loops: CDR1 DFQATT, CDR2 SNEGSKA (reference sequence). The CDR3 loop spans 11 amino acids. The DNA for the CDR3 is TGCAGTGCTAGAGTTTCCCGCGGGCAGTATTTT. Amino acid sequence: CSARVSRGQYF.

This clone appeared a few times. The chain recombines TRBV6-6 with TRBJ2-1; TRBD1 might be the D (6 bases). Trimming shortened V by 3 bases and J by 5 bases, and 14 bases separated the two germline ends. The CDR3 has 15 residues. Germline CDR1 and CDR2: MNHNY and SVGAGI (reference sequence). Written as DNA, the CDR3 is TGTGCCAGCAGTTATGGGACATCGGCAGACAATGAGCAGTTCTTC. Its translation is CASSYGTSADNEQFF.

This clone has a single count. The chain combines TRBV28 with TRBJ1-2; 9 bases are shared with TRBD1. The CDR3 is 14 amino acids. The V gene end was trimmed by 8 bases and the J gene end by 7 bases; junction bases not matched to a gene: 11. Germline CDR1 MDHEN, CDR2 SYDVKM. The chain's CDR3 is CASGQGQGTGGYTF. The CDR3 DNA follows: TGTGCCAGCGGACAAGGACAGGGGACAGGTGGCTACACCTTC.